This entry concerns a single T cell receptor beta chain. This clone was counted a single time. Its antigen has not been determined. The input lacks base qualities; no much larger clone sits a single base away. Interpreted using the paper, the time point label stands for: cycle 2 day 1 (C2D1) of nivolumab. All trial patients had relapsed after autologous stem cell transplantation, with cohorts A, B and C differing in prior brentuximab vedotin exposure. The trial cohort comprised about 60 patients with relapsed/refractory classical Hodgkin lymphoma whose best overall responses were complete response, partial response or progressive disease. In the multi-cohort phase II CheckMate 205 trial, trial patients received single-agent nivolumab. Best overall response was determined by an independent review committee according to the 2007 International Working Group response criteria. Trial PBMCs were collected just before the start of nivolumab (C1D1) and during therapy at cycle 2 day 1 and cycle 4 day 1. Peripheral blood was collected in 8 mL Vacutainer Cell Preparation Tubes, from which PBMCs were isolated by centrifugation and then cryopreserved.

V is pared back by 3 bases and J by 2 bases, with 11 bases lying between the germline termini. The CDR3 contains 15 residues, cysteine and phenylalanine counted. Only the CDR3 part of the read is kept: 45 bases, read in frame from the first base. In the germline V gene (reference sequence), CDR1 corresponds to LNHDA and CDR2 to SQIVND. The sample belongs to a study of PD-1 blockade in classical Hodgkin lymphoma (dated by TCRdb to about 2020). In terms of the full investigation: Nivolumab dosing was 3 mg/kg intravenously every 2 weeks, continuing until either disease progression or unacceptable toxicity. A peripheral blood immune signature of response to PD-1 blockade in classical Hodgkin lymphoma was defined using TCR beta sequencing and CyTOF. Results the study describes overall, beyond this receptor: Trial patients achieving complete response had baseline diversity similar to newly diagnosed patients, whereas partial responders and progressors had significantly lower diversity. Baseline TCR diversity was reported as lower in newly diagnosed patients than in healthy donors, and lower still in relapsed/refractory patients. Only a single clinical trial cohort was studied, and what caused the repertoire differences, possibly disease activity or prior therapy, remained undefined. Lower diversity was observed in patients in whom nivolumab was started less than 1 year after ASCT, and these patients were excluded from later analyses so that confounding by immune reconstitution would be avoided. CD4+ but not CD8+ TCR diversity rose significantly by C4D1 (p=0.0027 vs p=0.16), most apparent in complete responders (p=0.02).

The Qiagen DNeasy kit was used to extract genomic DNA from unsorted PBMCs and from the negatively selected CD4+ and CD8+ fractions. Using primers that anneal to V and J segments, immunoSEQ multiplex PCR amplified the TCR beta CDR3 regions. A synthetic immune receptor repertoire was used to minimize amplification bias, and remaining bias was computationally removed after sequencing. On the study's bioinformatics: Repertoire diversity was quantified as the Shannon entropy index using custom Python scripts. Unsorted, CD4+ and CD8+ repertoires were examined separately, except in combined analyses, for which CD4+ and CD8+ sequences were merged in silico. Clonal expansion was defined as a frequency increase of at least 2-fold after treatment compared with C1D1, and clones undetected at baseline were assigned a pseudocount of 0.5. Clones with 0 or 1 copy at C1D1 were defined as singleton clones, while clones with 2 or more copies were defined as non-singleton clones. Clones expanded in unsorted samples were assigned a CD4+, CD8+ or unknown annotation through matching of protein sequences in sorted samples from the same patient. Wilcoxon tests on paired samples were used to test changes in diversity from C1D1 to C4D1. Entries here come from immuneACCESS through TCRdb and include only in-frame sequences with V and J called. Some clones fail to appear in such tables; in the studies checked, an unresolved V gene covers under half of the shortfall, and the cause of the remainder is unknown. V and J calls and clone size are given by that table; D and trimming were obtained from the DNA. Counted in this sample were some 95,000 clones; 89% of them appeared once. About 10% of the sample lies in the top ten.

The input for sequencing was peripheral blood mononuclear cells (PBMCs), taken before the second cycle of nivolumab. The chain uses TRBV19 and TRBJ2-1; the D segment is perhaps TRBD1 or TRBD2, each sharing 5 matched bases. This receptor was identified in a human donor with classical Hodgkin lymphoma. The CDR3: CASSIGGFTYNEQFF. The DNA reads as follows: TGTGCCAGTAGTATTGGGGGATTTACCTACAATGAGCAGTTCTTC.